Given below is one T cell receptor (beta chain) in context. What it recognizes is unknown. The CDR3 covers 14 residues. V was shortened by 4 bases and J by 6 bases, with 14 bases between the two germline ends. Germline V gives CDR1 SGHDT, CDR2 YYEEEE. The data stem from a study of response to subunit inactivated influenza vaccine. The study, taken as a whole, reports: With each seasonal influenza vaccination, the authors suggested, few new T cells are recruited.

TCRdb itself ran the RT-PCR reads through MiXCR, one entry per CDR3 protein. The sample consists of 550,000 to 800,000 distinct CDR3 sequences, approximately 14% of them appearing once. The sequence was obtained from a man aged 50 to 60 who received an inactivated influenza vaccine. V is TRBV5-6 and J is TRBJ2-1; perhaps TRBD2 as D (5 bases). Sequenced material: PBMCs from blood, taken 11 to 12 days after vaccination. CDR3 nucleotides: TGTGCCAGCAGCCCGTGGGGAGCGCGCAATGAGCAGTTCTTC. Translation gives CASSPWGARNEQFF.